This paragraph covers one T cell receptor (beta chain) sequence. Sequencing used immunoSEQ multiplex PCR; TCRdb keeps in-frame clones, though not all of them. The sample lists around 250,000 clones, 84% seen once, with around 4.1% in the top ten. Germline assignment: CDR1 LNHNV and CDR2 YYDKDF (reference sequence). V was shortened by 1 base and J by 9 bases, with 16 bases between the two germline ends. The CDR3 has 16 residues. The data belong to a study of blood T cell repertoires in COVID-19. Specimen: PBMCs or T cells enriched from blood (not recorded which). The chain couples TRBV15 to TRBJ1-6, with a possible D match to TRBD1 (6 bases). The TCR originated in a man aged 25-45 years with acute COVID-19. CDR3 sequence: CATSRARTAQTSPLHF. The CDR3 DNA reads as TGTGCCACCAGCAGAGCTAGGACAGCCCAAACTTCACCCCTCCACTTT.